These 21 T cell receptor beta chains were all obtained from the same sample, sequenced in a study of CD8 T cells in Susac syndrome. It was with random hexamers that 0.5 to 1 ug RNA was reverse transcribed. TCRdb processed the immunoSEQ multiplex PCR reads anew with MiXCR; each CDR3 protein has one entry. The sample has roughly 80,000 distinct CDR3 sequences; roughly 95% are singletons. Input material: CD8+ T cells from PBMCs. The source of these receptors is a human donor with Susac syndrome.

This chain connects TRBV29-1 to TRBJ2-1, with 9 bases fitting TRBD1. V lost 2 bases to trimming and J lost 9 bases; unmatched junction nucleotides: 8. This CDR3 comprises 14 residues. Germline V CDR1 and CDR2: SQVTM, ANQGSEA. CDR3 loop: CSVEKGTGNTEQFF. The CDR3 DNA is TGCAGCGTTGAAAAAGGGACAGGGAACACTGAGCAGTTCTTC.

The chain carries TRBV27 and TRBJ1-5, with D unclear. The CDR3 loop spans 15 amino acids. Germline CDR1 MNHEY, CDR2 SMNVEV (reference sequence). V was clipped by 2 bases and J by 4 bases, with 12 bases between them. CDR3 nucleotides: TGTGCCAGCAGTTTAACCGGCAGCGGTAATCAGCCCCAGCATTTT. Translation gives CASSLTGSGNQPQHF.

This chain uses TRBV7-9 with TRBJ2-7, with D possibly matching TRBD1 (6 bases). Germline V lookup: CDR1 SEHNR, CDR2 FQNEAQ (reference sequence). Trimming pared 3 bases from V and 3 bases from J, leaving 12 bases between. The CDR3 is made up of 14 amino acids. CDR3 nucleotide sequence: TGTGCCAGCAGCTTCGGGACAACCCTCTACGAGCAGTACTTC. This gives the protein CASSFGTTLYEQYF.

This chain connects TRBV9 to TRBJ1-3; D is possibly TRBD1 (5 bases). Germline CDR1 reads SGDLS; CDR2 reads YYNGEE. The CDR3 is 16 amino acids. Trimming stripped 4 bases from V and 0 bases from J, with 14 bases between. CDR3 region: CASSPRGGVSGNTIYF. CDR3 DNA sequence: TGTGCCAGCAGCCCGCGGGGCGGGGTCTCTGGAAACACCATATATTTT.

The chain combines TRBV27 with TRBJ1-2; D is perhaps TRBD1 (5 bases). V shed 3 bases and J shed 2 bases, with 10 bases lying between them. CDR3 length: 14 amino acids. CDR1 MNHEY and CDR2 SMNVEV come from the germline V gene (reference sequence). CDR3 amino acids: CASSLGTGNYGYTF. The CDR3 bases are TGTGCCAGCAGTTTGGGGACCGGGAACTATGGCTACACCTTC.

The chain recombines TRBV9 with TRBJ1-1; no firm D call. V was cut by 0 bases and J by 0 bases, with 3 bases left in between. Germline CDR1 is SGDLS and CDR2 is YYNGEE. This CDR3 has 13 residues. CDR3 in DNA: TGTGCCAGCAGCGTAGAACTGAACACTGAAGCTTTCTTT. It translates to CASSVELNTEAFF.

The chain has TRBV5-5 and TRBJ2-1; 8 nucleotides align to TRBD2. Unmatched junction bases numbered 10, after V lost 7 bases and J lost 7 bases. Germline V CDR1 and CDR2: SGHKS, YYEKEE (reference sequence). The CDR3 loop spans 14 amino acids. DNA of the CDR3: TGTGCCAGCCTGGGAGTAGCGGGAATAAATGAGCAGTTCTTC. Amino acid sequence: CASLGVAGINEQFF.

The V and J genes are TRBV20-1 and TRBJ2-3, with 9 bases that match TRBD1. With 6 bases clipped from V and 3 bases from J, the junction kept 10 bases outside the gene matches. The CDR3 is 15 amino acids. The V gene's germline CDR1 is DFQATT and CDR2 SNEGSKA (reference sequence). Here the CDR3 DNA reads TGCAGTGCAGGGACAGGGTATGATCGGACAGATACGCAGTATTTT. It yields the protein CSAGTGYDRTDTQYF.

This chain links TRBV2 with TRBJ2-7, with D perhaps TRBD1 (6 bases). The V end lost 11 bases, the J end lost 1 base, and 9 bases lay between the germline ends. CDR3 length equals 11 residues. CDR1 is SNHLY and CDR2 is FYNNEI in the germline V gene. The CDR3 is CAAGQSYEQYF. Written as DNA, the CDR3 is TGTGCCGCCGGACAGTCCTACGAGCAGTACTTC.

The chain has TRBV7-6 and TRBJ2-1; 12 bases are a match to TRBD2. Losses at the gene ends were 5 bases for V and 9 bases for J; bases not matched to a gene: 11. The CDR3 runs 16 residues. Germline V gives CDR1 SGHVS, CDR2 FNYEAQ. The CDR3, as DNA: TGTGCCAGCAGCCCCCGGACTAGCGGGGCGTGGCCTGAGCAGTTCTTC. Protein product: CASSPRTSGAWPEQFF.

The chain couples TRBV20-1 to TRBJ1-5; TRBD1 is a possible D gene (6 bases). The CDR3 has 14 residues. Trimming left V 1 base short and J 8 bases short, with 15 bases between. Germline values: CDR1 DFQATT, CDR2 SNEGSKA (reference sequence). The CDR3 region is CSARALGGAEPQHF. For the CDR3, the DNA is TGCAGTGCTAGAGCCCTCGGGGGGGCTGAGCCCCAGCATTTT.

In nucleotides, the CDR3 is TGTGCCAGCAGCGGGGACTCGGGGGACCTTTTTGCAACTAATGAAAAACTGTTTTTT. This codes for CASSGDSGDLFATNEKLFF. This chain links TRBV5-8 with TRBJ1-4, with a tentative D call TRBD1 (5 bases). V was cut by 4 bases and J by 0 bases, with 22 bases left in between. This CDR3 has 19 amino acids. Germline lookup yields CDR1 SGHTS and CDR2 YDEGEE.

The chain uses TRBV6-5 and TRBJ1-2; 7 nucleotides align to TRBD1. This CDR3 region has 13 residues. J was trimmed by 4 bases and V by 5 bases; bases with no gene match: 4. Germline lookup yields CDR1 MNHEY and CDR2 SVGAGI. CDR3 in amino acids: CASSQTGSYGYTF. The CDR3 coding sequence is TGTGCCAGCAGTCAGACAGGGAGCTATGGCTACACCTTC.

V usage is TRBV20-1 and J usage is TRBJ1-1, with D maybe TRBD1 (6 bases). Germline CDR1 DFQATT, CDR2 SNEGSKA (reference sequence). The V gene lost 0 bases and the J gene lost 5 bases, with 13 bases spanning the gap. This CDR3 contains 14 residues. The CDR3 sequence is CSARDRDKGTEAFF. CDR3 nucleotides: TGCAGTGCTAGAGACCGGGACAAGGGGACTGAAGCTTTCTTT.

The V gene is TRBV5-5, the J gene TRBJ2-7; no definite D call. Trimming left V 0 bases short and J 7 bases short, with 5 bases between. This CDR3 contains 11 residues. The germline V gene has CDR1 SGHKS and CDR2 YYEKEE (reference sequence). The CDR3 bases are TGTGCCAGCAGCTTGGGACGGGAGCAGTACTTC. It translates to CASSLGREQYF.

V gene TRBV4-3 combines with J gene TRBJ2-2, with D unresolved. In germline, CDR1 is LGHNA, CDR2 YSLEER. V lost 4 bases to trimming and J lost 3 bases, with 9 bases between them. This CDR3 is 14 amino acids long. The CDR3 spells CASSLDGYTGELFF. The CDR3 DNA sequence: TGCGCCAGCAGCCTGGACGGGTACACCGGGGAGCTGTTTTTT.

The chain recombines TRBV4-3 with TRBJ1-2, with no clear D. Looked up from germline, CDR1 is LGHNA and CDR2 is YSLEER. The CDR3 is 15 residues long. V lost 0 bases to trimming and J lost 4 bases, with 12 bases between them. CDR3 bases: TGCGCCAGCAGCCAAGATTGGTCGGACTCCTATGGCTACACCTTC. This codes for CASSQDWSDSYGYTF.

V gene TRBV6-5 combines with J gene TRBJ1-2; TRBD1 agrees at 8 bases. The length of the CDR3 is 15 residues. CDR1 and CDR2 from the germline V gene are MNHEY and SVGAGI. V shed 4 bases and J 12 bases; nucleotides not matched to a gene: 16. This chain's CDR3 is CASSSRIGTGDFDTF. Written as DNA, the CDR3 is TGTGCCAGCAGTTCTCGGATTGGGACAGGAGATTTCGACACCTTC.

This chain's CDR3 is CASSARLAGGPNEQFF. The CDR3 DNA is TGTGCCAGCAGCGCCAGGCTAGCGGGGGGGCCGAATGAGCAGTTCTTC. The chain combines TRBV9 with TRBJ2-1; 12 nucleotides match TRBD2. The CDR3 runs to 16 residues. Germline-derived CDR1 and CDR2 are SGDLS and YYNGEE. V shed 3 bases, J shed 7 bases, and the junction held 8 bases outside the gene matches.

This chain joins TRBV11-2 and TRBJ2-5; 9 nucleotides agree with TRBD2. V gave up 6 bases and J gave up 4 bases; unmatched junction bases: 6. There are 14 residues in the CDR3. Germline values: CDR1 SGHAT, CDR2 FQNNGV. The CDR3 protein is CASRLGTSRETQYF. The DNA of the CDR3 is TGTGCCAGCAGGCTCGGGACTAGCCGAGAGACCCAGTACTTC.

The chain links TRBV19 to TRBJ2-7, with a weak D call TRBD2 (6 bases). Trimming cost V 5 bases and J 5 bases, with 16 bases left between them. CDR3 length: 14 residues. Per germline, CDR1 LNHDA and CDR2 SQIVND (reference sequence). DNA for the CDR3: TGTGCCAGTAGTCGGGCAGGGACTTCGGACGAGCAGTACTTC. Its translation is CASSRAGTSDEQYF.